This TCR beta chain was recovered during a study of blood T cell repertoires in COVID-19. Using immunoSEQ multiplex PCR, the repertoire was profiled, and TCRdb retains in-frame clones only, with some absent. Among about 670,000 clones, more than 80% were seen once, and the ten largest hold approximately 0.3%. Sequencing was carried out using peripheral blood. This receptor was identified in a woman aged 18-29 years with acute or convalescent COVID-19.

The CDR3 loop is CASSLGTPDNYGYTF. For the CDR3, the DNA is TGTGCCAGCAGCTTAGGAACACCAGATAACTATGGCTACACCTTC. The V and J genes are TRBV11-2 and TRBJ1-2; D gene unclear. CDR3 size: 15 residues. Germline CDR1 is SGHAT and CDR2 is FQNNGV. Trimming stripped 1 base from V and 1 base from J, with 10 bases between.